These 29 T cell receptor beta chains were all obtained from the same sample, sequenced in a study of blood T cell repertoires in COVID-19. Some clones are missing from TCRdb's copy, which holds only in-frame ones; the method was immunoSEQ multiplex PCR. The table records approximately 190,000 clones, 80% of them present only once. The specimen sequenced was peripheral blood. Receptors originate from a man aged 60-69 years with acute or convalescent COVID-19.

The rearrangement uses TRBV25-1 and TRBJ1-4; TRBD1 aligns across 10 bases. V gave up 6 bases and J gave up 6 bases; unmatched junction bases: 7. The length of the CDR3 is 15 residues. Looked up from germline, CDR1 is MGHDK and CDR2 is SYGVNS. The CDR3: CASSQPGTGDEKLFF. The DNA of the CDR3 is TGTGCCAGCAGCCAACCCGGGACAGGGGATGAAAAACTGTTTTTT.

The rearrangement links TRBV6-5 to TRBJ1-6; 9 positions match TRBD1. The CDR3 consists of 16 residues. CDR1 MNHEY and CDR2 SVGAGI come from the germline V gene. The V segment lost 2 bases and the J segment 6 bases; nucleotides outside the gene matches: 5. The CDR3 region is CASSYIQGAGNSPLHF. CDR3 nucleotides: TGTGCCAGCAGTTACATACAGGGGGCGGGTAATTCACCCCTCCACTTT.

The rearrangement uses TRBV19 and TRBJ1-4; 7 nucleotides match TRBD1. Germline V gives CDR1 LNHDA, CDR2 SQIVND (reference sequence). V lost 7 bases, J lost 0 bases, and 2 bases stayed unmatched. This CDR3 has 14 residues. The DNA for the CDR3 is TGTGCCAGTATTGACAGGGCAACTAATGAAAAACTGTTTTTT. Translating gives CASIDRATNEKLFF.

This clone has a handful of counts. The chain employs TRBV6-5 and TRBJ1-1; no clear D. CDR3 length equals 13 residues. V gave up 6 bases and J gave up 0 bases, with 8 bases separating them. The germline CDR1 and CDR2 sequences are MNHEY and SVGAGI. The CDR3 bases are TGTGCCAGCAGCAAACACGTGAACACTGAAGCTTTCTTT. Amino acid sequence: CASSKHVNTEAFF.

The J gene is TRBJ2-1, the V gene TRBV2; a weak D match, TRBD1 (9 bases). The V end was cut by 8 bases, the J end by 0 bases, with 20 bases between. This CDR3 is 17 amino acids long. Germline V gene lookup returns CDR1 SNHLY and CDR2 FYNNEI. CDR3: CASGQGTAGVSYNEQFF. The CDR3, as DNA: TGTGCCAGCGGACAGGGGACAGCGGGGGTCTCCTACAATGAGCAGTTCTTC.

This rearrangement joins TRBV30 to TRBJ1-3, with no clear D. V was cut by 2 bases and J by 3 bases, with 8 bases left in between. This CDR3 is 13 amino acids long. Germline-derived CDR1 and CDR2 are GTSNPN and SVGIG (reference sequence). Here the CDR3 DNA reads TGTGCCTGGAGTTCAGGTAGTGGAAACACCATATATTTT. Its translation is CAWSSGSGNTIYF.

The gene calls are TRBV5-5 and TRBJ2-2; 8 positions agree with TRBD1. CDR1 and CDR2 from the germline V gene are SGHKS and YYEKEE (reference sequence). J gave up 15 bases and V 2 bases, and 6 bases lay outside the gene matches. This CDR3 is built from 12 residues. CDR3 DNA: TGTGCCAGCAGCTTTCGACAGGGGTGGTTGTTTTTT. Amino acids: CASSFRQGWLFF.

J is TRBJ1-3 and V is TRBV6-6; a weak D match, TRBD1 (6 bases). V was trimmed by 5 bases and J by 0 bases, leaving 17 bases between them. This CDR3 spans 17 amino acids. Germline values: CDR1 MNHNY, CDR2 SVGAGI (reference sequence). The CDR3 sequence: CASSPRGAPFSGNTIYF. The CDR3 DNA is TGTGCCAGCAGTCCCCGGGGGGCCCCTTTCTCTGGAAACACCATATATTTT.

This chain's CDR3 is CASGGTTNEKLFF. Written as DNA, the CDR3 is TGTGCCAGCGGCGGAACAACTAATGAAAAACTGTTTTTT. V gene TRBV6-5 combines with J gene TRBJ1-4; D remains ambiguous. The V gene lost 8 bases and the J gene lost 0 bases, with 7 bases spanning the gap. The CDR3 is made up of 13 amino acids. CDR1 is MNHEY, CDR2 SVGAGI, per germline.

V is TRBV7-7 and J is TRBJ1-5, with D possibly matching TRBD1 (5 bases). Germline CDR1 SSHAT, CDR2 FNYEAQ (reference sequence). Trimming removed 2 bases from V and 4 bases from J, with 15 bases in between. The length of the CDR3 is 16 residues. In DNA form, the CDR3 reads TGTGCCAGCAGCTTAAGGAGGGGCGCGGCGAATCAGCCCCAGCATTTT. Amino acids: CASSLRRGAANQPQHF.

In this sample, this clone turned up once. The chain joins TRBV10-3 to TRBJ2-1; a weak D match, TRBD2 (6 bases). Trimming took 6 bases from V and 7 from J, leaving 10 bases between them. The CDR3 has 12 residues. CDR1 is ENHRY, CDR2 SYGVKD, per germline. The CDR3 DNA sequence: TGTGCCATCAGAACCCTAGCGAATGAGCAGTTCTTC. It codes for CAIRTLANEQFF.

This chain links TRBV9 with TRBJ2-2, with D perhaps matching TRBD2 (6 bases). Germline loops: CDR1 SGDLS, CDR2 YYNGEE. V was pared by 5 bases and J by 4 bases, with 9 bases between. CDR3 length: 13 residues. CDR3 region: CASSAGGTGELFF. The CDR3 bases are TGTGCCAGCAGTGCCGGGGGCACCGGGGAGCTGTTTTTT.

J is TRBJ2-3 and V is TRBV10-1, with 9 nucleotides matching TRBD2. The CDR3 is 15 amino acids. Germline loops: CDR1 WNHNN, CDR2 SYGVQD (reference sequence). J gave up 4 bases and V 3 bases, and 5 bases lay outside the gene matches. CDR3 loop: CASSEVAGAPDTQYF. The DNA of the CDR3 is TGCGCCAGCAGTGAAGTAGCGGGAGCTCCAGATACGCAGTATTTT.

Remarks on this clone: Other DNA sequences in the same sample also yield this CDR3. The chain employs TRBV10-3 and TRBJ1-1, with TRBD1 as a possible D gene (6 bases). V lost 6 bases, J lost 2 bases, and 10 bases lay in between. From germline, CDR1 is ENHRY and CDR2 SYGVKD. This CDR3 region has 13 residues. CDR3 sequence reads: CAIRQGLNTEAFF. For the CDR3, the DNA is TGTGCCATCAGACAGGGCCTTAACACTGAAGCTTTCTTT.

This chain connects TRBV25-1 to TRBJ1-5, with TRBD1 matching over 9 bases. Trimming took 6 bases from V and 5 from J; bases not matched to a gene: 5. CDR1 and CDR2 (germline): MGHDK, SYGVNS. CDR3 length: 14 residues. The CDR3 protein is CASRGTGSYQPQHF. CDR3 coding DNA: TGTGCCAGCAGGGGGACAGGGAGCTATCAGCCCCAGCATTTT.

The J gene is TRBJ2-1, the V gene TRBV11-3, with TRBD2 matching 9 bases. The V segment lost 3 bases and the J segment 5 bases; nucleotides outside the gene matches: 5. This CDR3 has 15 residues. CDR1 is SGHNT, CDR2 YENEEA, per germline. The CDR3 spells CASSLETSGHNEQFF. DNA for the CDR3: TGTGCCAGCAGCTTGGAGACTAGCGGCCACAATGAGCAGTTCTTC.

This clone was seen only once. This chain joins TRBV27 and TRBJ2-7; 11 positions match TRBD2. The CDR3 spans 18 residues. Unmatched junction bases numbered 14, after V lost 5 bases and J lost 2 bases. The germline V gene has CDR1 MNHEY and CDR2 SMNVEV (reference sequence). The CDR3 DNA reads TGTGCCAGCAGTCCAGGGACCGGGACTAGCGGCTATGCCTACGAGCAGTACTTC. It encodes CASSPGTGTSGYAYEQYF.

V usage is TRBV15 and J usage is TRBJ2-5; TRBD2 aligns across 7 bases. The CDR3 is made up of 18 amino acids. Per germline, CDR1 LNHNV and CDR2 YYDKDF (reference sequence). The ends lost 1 base at V and 1 base at J; junction bases unmatched: 12. The CDR3 reads CATSRARSGGSSQETQYF. The CDR3 DNA follows: TGTGCCACCAGCAGAGCCCGGTCGGGCGGGAGCTCCCAAGAGACCCAGTACTTC.

The V call is TRBV27, the J call TRBJ2-3; TRBD2 matches at 7 bases. CDR1 MNHEY and CDR2 SMNVEV come from the germline V gene (reference sequence). The CDR3 is 15 amino acids. V shed 10 bases, J shed 6 bases, and the junction held 16 bases outside the gene matches. The CDR3 nucleotides are TGTGCCACCCCGACTAGCACGGTCCTGGTGGATACGCAGTATTTT. This gives the protein CATPTSTVLVDTQYF.

For this clone: Other DNA sequences from this sample encode an identical CDR3 as well. CDR3 in amino acids: CASSQAQGQETQYF. CDR3 DNA sequence: TGTGCCAGCAGCCAAGCTCAGGGCCAAGAGACCCAGTACTTC. The chain carries TRBV3-1 (or the pseudogene TRBV3-2) and TRBJ2-5; a weak D match, TRBD1 (5 bases). V lost 1 base and J lost 1, with 7 bases in between. This CDR3 is built from 14 residues. Germline values: CDR1 LGHDT, CDR2 YNNKEL (reference sequence).

The chain has TRBV3-1 (or the pseudogene TRBV3-2) and TRBJ2-7, with D hard to call. The V gene lost 8 bases and the J gene lost 2 bases, with 10 bases spanning the gap. CDR3 length equals 12 residues. The germline V gene encodes CDR1 LGHDT and CDR2 YNNKEL (reference sequence). As DNA, the CDR3 is TGTGCCAGCCGCGGTTCCCCCTACGAGCAGTACTTC. Protein product: CASRGSPYEQYF.

The chain combines TRBV7-9 with TRBJ1-1; TRBD1 might be the D (6 bases). This CDR3 contains 15 residues. V shed 3 bases and J shed 1 base, with 12 bases lying between them. Germline assignment: CDR1 SEHNR and CDR2 FQNEAQ (reference sequence). CDR3 sequence (DNA): TGTGCCAGCAGCTTGGCGGGGGCGGAGAACACTGAAGCTTTCTTT. Residues: CASSLAGAENTEAFF.

This chain links TRBV7-3 with TRBJ2-3, with 8 bases lining up with TRBD1. The CDR3 totals 15 residues. V lost 6 bases and J lost 2; bases outside the gene matches: 7. Germline lookup yields CDR1 SGHTA and CDR2 FQGTGA. The DNA for the CDR3 is TGTGCCAGCAGTTACGACAGGGGAGTCACAGATACGCAGTATTTT. Translation gives CASSYDRGVTDTQYF.

In this sample, this clone turned up a few times. The chain is built from TRBV7-3 and TRBJ2-3, with a weak D call TRBD2 (5 bases). The CDR3 consists of 16 residues. The V end lost 3 bases, the J end lost 3 bases, and 16 bases lay between the germline ends. CDR1 and CDR2 (germline): SGHTA, FQGTGA. The CDR3 is CASSFSGNDWTDTQYF. The CDR3 bases are TGTGCCAGCAGCTTCTCCGGGAACGATTGGACAGATACGCAGTATTTT.

J is TRBJ2-7 and V is TRBV11-2; TRBD2 agrees at 11 bases. The germline V gene encodes CDR1 SGHAT and CDR2 FQNNGV. V was clipped by 4 bases and J by 3 bases; unmatched bases: 8. The CDR3 covers 16 residues. CDR3 sequence: CASSSSLAGGLYEQYF. The CDR3 DNA reads as TGTGCCAGCAGCTCTTCTCTAGCGGGAGGTCTCTACGAGCAGTACTTC.

This clone was counted a few times. J is TRBJ2-7 and V is TRBV7-8; the match to TRBD1 covers 7 bases. Germline V gene data show CDR1 as SGHVS and CDR2 as FQNEAQ. With 6 bases clipped from V and 3 bases from J, the junction kept 14 bases outside the gene matches. The CDR3 loop spans 16 amino acids. DNA of the CDR3: TGTGCCAGCAGAGACGTAGGGGGCGAATATGGCTACGAGCAGTACTTC. This encodes CASRDVGGEYGYEQYF.

The V and J genes are TRBV24-1 and TRBJ2-1; 11 bases fit TRBD2. Trimming at V came to 3 bases and at J to 0 bases, leaving 6 bases not matched to a gene. Germline V gene lookup returns CDR1 KGHDR and CDR2 SFDVKD. The CDR3 consists of 18 residues. CDR3 amino acids: CATSDALAGGSSYNEQFF. CDR3 DNA: TGTGCCACCAGTGATGCTCTAGCGGGGGGTAGCTCCTACAATGAGCAGTTCTTC.

CDR3: CASRPSGGATEAFF. The CDR3 coding sequence is TGTGCCAGCAGGCCGTCAGGGGGTGCCACTGAAGCTTTCTTT. The chain employs TRBV6-5 and TRBJ1-1, with 7 bases aligning to TRBD1. V lost 6 bases and J lost 4; bases outside the gene matches: 8. The CDR3 extends over 14 amino acids. Per the germline V gene, CDR1 is MNHEY and CDR2 is SVGAGI.

V and J are TRBV4-1 and TRBJ2-1; 7 bases agree with TRBD2. The CDR3 spans 16 residues. The V gene end was trimmed by 2 bases and the J gene end by 5 bases; junction bases not matched to a gene: 9. The germline V gene encodes CDR1 MGHRA and CDR2 YSYEKL. CDR3 region: CASSQSQSRGDNEQFF. In DNA form, the CDR3 reads TGCGCCAGCAGCCAATCACAAAGTCGGGGGGACAATGAGCAGTTCTTC.